These 10 T cell receptor beta chains share one sample of origin, sequenced in a study of shared clonotypes between healthy human individuals. Here immunoSEQ multiplex PCR was the method, and the copy in TCRdb shows in-frame clones only, minus some. This repertoire shows around 2.1 million clones, about 92% found once; its top ten account for 1.7%. The naive CD8 fraction comprised CD45RO-negative cells positively selected for CCR7 and excluded terminally differentiated effector memory CD45RA+ cells. Material for sequencing was naive CD8+ T cells from PBMCs. The receptors were sampled from a man in his late teens or twenties in good health. Some clones in this sample may be carry-over from other donors' samples.

The chain recombines TRBV10-2 with TRBJ1-2, with no clear D. Trimming took off 5 bases at V and 10 bases at J, with 14 bases between the two ends. This CDR3 contains 12 residues. Germline loops: CDR1 WSHSY, CDR2 SAAADI. This chain's CDR3 is CASSLLGLDYTF. For the CDR3, the DNA is TGCGCCAGCAGTTTATTAGGTCTTGACTACACCTTC.

The chain carries TRBV28 and TRBJ2-1, with TRBD2 matching 9 bases. J gave up 4 bases and V 5 bases, and 6 bases lay outside the gene matches. Germline values: CDR1 MDHEN, CDR2 SYDVKM. The CDR3 has 15 amino acids. CDR3 sequence (DNA): TGTGCCAGCAGTCCACTAGCGGGCTTATACAATGAGCAGTTCTTC. Residues: CASSPLAGLYNEQFF.

This clone appeared once. The rearrangement joins TRBV19 to TRBJ2-4; 9 bases are a match to TRBD1. The V segment lost 4 bases and the J segment 5 bases; nucleotides outside the gene matches: 3. CDR1 is LNHDA, CDR2 SQIVND, per germline (reference sequence). CDR3 length: 14 amino acids. CDR3 sequence: CASSNRGQENIQYF. CDR3 coding DNA: TGTGCCAGTAGTAACAGGGGGCAGGAAAACATTCAGTACTTC.

This chain joins TRBV7-8 and TRBJ2-1; the D gene is possibly TRBD1 (5 bases). There are 15 residues in the CDR3. Looked up from germline, CDR1 is SGHVS and CDR2 is FQNEAQ. V dropped 4 bases and J dropped 3 bases, with 13 bases sitting between them. The CDR3 DNA follows: TGTGCCAGCAGCTATTTAAGGGGCGGCTACAATGAGCAGTTCTTC. It specifies CASSYLRGGYNEQFF.

The chain carries TRBV28 and TRBJ2-7; 9 bases align to TRBD2. Per germline, CDR1 MDHEN and CDR2 SYDVKM. V dropped 6 bases and J dropped 8; count of bases not matched to a gene: 11. The CDR3 covers 14 residues. For the CDR3, the DNA is TGTGCCAGCAGCCTCCCGCGGGAGGGTGGGAAGCAGTACTTC. Its translation: CASSLPREGGKQYF.

The V gene is TRBV2, the J gene TRBJ2-5, with TRBD1 identical over 7 bases. There are 16 residues in the CDR3. V lost 2 bases and J lost 9; bases outside the gene matches: 15. Germline V lookup: CDR1 SNHLY, CDR2 FYNNEI. The CDR3 nucleotides are TGTGCCAGCAGTGAAACTGCTGACAGGGACCCTTTGGCCCAGTACTTC. Its protein product is CASSETADRDPLAQYF.

On this clone itself: The sample contains more than one DNA sequence encoding this CDR3. The chain employs TRBV10-3 and TRBJ2-7; 9 bases map to TRBD1. This CDR3 contains 15 residues. From germline, CDR1 is ENHRY and CDR2 SYGVKD. V lost 4 bases, J lost 0 bases, and 4 bases stayed unmatched. CDR3 in amino acids: CAISVGTGSSYEQYF. As DNA, the CDR3 is TGTGCCATCAGTGTCGGGACAGGGAGCTCCTACGAGCAGTACTTC.

This clone was detected once. This rearrangement joins TRBV27 to TRBJ1-4, with TRBD1 identical over 9 bases. The germline V gene encodes CDR1 MNHEY and CDR2 SMNVEV (reference sequence). This CDR3 contains 16 residues. V lost 5 bases to trimming and J lost 5 bases; unmatched junction nucleotides: 9. The CDR3 DNA follows: TGTGCCAGCAGTCTACTCCCGGGACAGGGCAATGAAAAACTGTTTTTT. Protein sequence: CASSLLPGQGNEKLFF.

The chain couples TRBV27 to TRBJ2-1, with 7 nucleotides matching TRBD2. This CDR3 contains 12 residues. Germline lookup yields CDR1 MNHEY and CDR2 SMNVEV (reference sequence). Unmatched junction bases numbered 3, after V lost 4 bases and J lost 9 bases. CDR3 loop: CASSSVAGEQFF. CDR3 sequence (DNA): TGTGCCAGCAGTTCCGTAGCGGGTGAGCAGTTCTTC.

This chain uses TRBV4-3 with TRBJ2-7; D uncertain. The CDR3 totals 14 residues. V shed 0 bases and J shed 0 bases, with 6 bases lying between them. CDR1 and CDR2 (germline): LGHNA, YSLEER. This CDR3 reads CASSQEGTSYEQYF. The DNA for the CDR3 is TGCGCCAGCAGCCAAGAGGGCACCTCCTACGAGCAGTACTTC.